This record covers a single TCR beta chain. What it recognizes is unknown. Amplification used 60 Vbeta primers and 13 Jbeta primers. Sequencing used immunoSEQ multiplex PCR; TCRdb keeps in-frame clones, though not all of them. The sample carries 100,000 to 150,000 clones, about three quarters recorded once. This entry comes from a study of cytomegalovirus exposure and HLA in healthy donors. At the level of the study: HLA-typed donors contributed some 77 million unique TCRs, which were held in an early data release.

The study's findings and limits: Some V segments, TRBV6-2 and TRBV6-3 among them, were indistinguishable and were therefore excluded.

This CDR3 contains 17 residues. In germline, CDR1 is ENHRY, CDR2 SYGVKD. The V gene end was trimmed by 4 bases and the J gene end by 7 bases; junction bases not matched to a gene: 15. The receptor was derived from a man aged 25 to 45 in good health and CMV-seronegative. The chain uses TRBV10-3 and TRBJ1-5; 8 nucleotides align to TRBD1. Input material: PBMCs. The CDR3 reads CAISGSPAGGAGQPQHF. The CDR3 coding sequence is TGTGCCATCAGTGGATCCCCCGCAGGGGGCGCGGGGCAGCCCCAGCATTTT.